The clone carrying this T cell receptor (beta chain) appeared many times. Germline CDR1 reads SQVTM; CDR2 reads ANQGSEA. Trimming removed 6 bases from V and 2 bases from J, with 11 bases in between. There are 12 residues in the CDR3. The data originate from a study of identical twins. MiXCR was run by TCRdb on the 5' RACE reads, yielding one entry per CDR3 protein. The sample lists approximately 590,000 distinct CDR3 sequences, roughly 9.5% occurring once. This same sample was also taken into another study, of yellow fever vaccine responses in identical twins.

The source material was PBMCs. The J gene is TRBJ2-7, the V gene TRBV29-1; D is possibly TRBD1 (6 bases). The TCR sequence derives from a woman younger than 30 in good health. The CDR3 protein is CSVRGYTYEQYF. The CDR3, as DNA: TGCAGCGTCAGGGGTTATACCTACGAGCAGTACTTC.